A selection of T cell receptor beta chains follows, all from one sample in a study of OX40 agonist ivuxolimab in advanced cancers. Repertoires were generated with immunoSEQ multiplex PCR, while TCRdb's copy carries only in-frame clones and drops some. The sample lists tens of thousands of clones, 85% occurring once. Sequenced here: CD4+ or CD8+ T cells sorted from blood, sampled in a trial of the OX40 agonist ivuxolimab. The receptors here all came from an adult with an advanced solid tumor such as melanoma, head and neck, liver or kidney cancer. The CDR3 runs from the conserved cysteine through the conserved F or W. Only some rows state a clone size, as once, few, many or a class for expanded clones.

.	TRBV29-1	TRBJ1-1	CSVHRDSNTEAFF
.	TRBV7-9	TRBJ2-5	CASSLMGEAETQYF
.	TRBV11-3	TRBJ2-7	CASSFGTSGIEQYF
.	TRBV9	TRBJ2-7	CASSSRTPPYEQYF
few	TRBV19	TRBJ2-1	CASSWGLAGEQFF
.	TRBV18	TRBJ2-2	CASSPNLGQSNTGELFF
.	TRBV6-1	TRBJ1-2	CASSGMTGPYGYTF
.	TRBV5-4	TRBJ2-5	CASSPSQRGRRETQYF
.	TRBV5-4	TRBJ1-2	CASSQETGSYGYTF
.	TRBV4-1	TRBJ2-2	CASSHRTSGSRELFF
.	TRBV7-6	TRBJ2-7	CASTPSGGTNYEQYF
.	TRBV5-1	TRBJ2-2	CASSKGGQGAIAGELFF
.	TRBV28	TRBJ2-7	CASRRRDREAYEQYF
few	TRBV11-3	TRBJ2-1	CASSFLGTSGISSYNEQFF
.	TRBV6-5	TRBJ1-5	CASSYSSGSNQPQHF